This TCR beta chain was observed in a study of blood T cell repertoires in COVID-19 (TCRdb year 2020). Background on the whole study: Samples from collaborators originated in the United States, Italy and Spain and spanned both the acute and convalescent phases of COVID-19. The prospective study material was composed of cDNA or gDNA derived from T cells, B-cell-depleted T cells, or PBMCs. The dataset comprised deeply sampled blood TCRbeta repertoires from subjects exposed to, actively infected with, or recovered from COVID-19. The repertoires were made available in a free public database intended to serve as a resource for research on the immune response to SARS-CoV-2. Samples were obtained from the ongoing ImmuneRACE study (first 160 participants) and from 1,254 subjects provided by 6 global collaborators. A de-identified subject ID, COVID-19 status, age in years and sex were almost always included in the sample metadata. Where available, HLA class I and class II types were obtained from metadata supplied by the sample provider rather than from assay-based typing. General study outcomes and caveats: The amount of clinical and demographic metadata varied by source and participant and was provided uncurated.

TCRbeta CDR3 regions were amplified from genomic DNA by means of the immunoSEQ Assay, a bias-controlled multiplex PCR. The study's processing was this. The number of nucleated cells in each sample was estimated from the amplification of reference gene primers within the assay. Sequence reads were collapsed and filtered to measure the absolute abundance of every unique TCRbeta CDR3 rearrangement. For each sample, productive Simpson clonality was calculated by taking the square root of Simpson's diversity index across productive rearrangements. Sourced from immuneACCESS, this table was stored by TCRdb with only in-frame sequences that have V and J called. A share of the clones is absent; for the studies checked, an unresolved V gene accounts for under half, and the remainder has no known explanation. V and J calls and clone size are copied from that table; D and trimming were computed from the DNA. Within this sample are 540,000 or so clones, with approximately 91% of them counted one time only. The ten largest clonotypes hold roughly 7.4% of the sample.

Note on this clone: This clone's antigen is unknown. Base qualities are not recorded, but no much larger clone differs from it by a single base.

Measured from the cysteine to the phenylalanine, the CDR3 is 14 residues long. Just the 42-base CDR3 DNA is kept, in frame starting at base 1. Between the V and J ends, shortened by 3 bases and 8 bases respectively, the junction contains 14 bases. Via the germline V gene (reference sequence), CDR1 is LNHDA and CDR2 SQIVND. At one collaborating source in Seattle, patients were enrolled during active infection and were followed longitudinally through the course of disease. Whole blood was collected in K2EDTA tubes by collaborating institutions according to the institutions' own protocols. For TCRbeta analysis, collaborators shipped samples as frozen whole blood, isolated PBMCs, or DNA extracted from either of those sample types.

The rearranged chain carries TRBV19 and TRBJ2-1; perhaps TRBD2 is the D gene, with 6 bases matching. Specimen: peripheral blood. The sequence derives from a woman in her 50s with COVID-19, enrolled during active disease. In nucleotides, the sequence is TGTGCCAGTAGTATGCGGGGCGAAATAGATGAGCAGTTCTTC. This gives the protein CASSMRGEIDEQFF.